By share, the clone carrying this T cell receptor (beta chain) ranks as medium-sized. This sample was taken from a study of prognosis after radiotherapy for stage I lung cancer. Study-wide context: The patient group consisted of more than 10 men and roughly 6 women whose ages spanned about 53 to 84, median about 78 years.

Using two-round multiplex PCR, the authors amplified TCR beta CDR3 from genomic DNA. Round-one PCR had primers specific to each TRBV and TRBJ gene. TCRdb reprocessed the multiplex PCR reads with MiXCR, giving one entry per CDR3 protein. Of 20,000 or so distinct CDR3 sequences listed, roughly 30% were seen once; the top ten hold less than 25%. Germline V gene lookup returns CDR1 MNHEY and CDR2 SVGEGT. The ends lost 5 bases at V and 0 bases at J; junction bases unmatched: 10. The CDR3 is 19 residues long. This specimen consisted of PBMCs, obtained before or after stereotactic body radiation therapy (not recorded which). This chain uses TRBV6-2 or TRBV6-3 with TRBJ2-1, with TRBD2 matching over 13 bases. The source is a donor over 45 with non-small cell lung cancer. The CDR3 region is CASSTSGTSGKFSYNEQFF. CDR3 nucleotide sequence: TGTGCCAGCAGTACATCCGGGACTAGCGGGAAATTCTCCTACAATGAGCAGTTCTTC.